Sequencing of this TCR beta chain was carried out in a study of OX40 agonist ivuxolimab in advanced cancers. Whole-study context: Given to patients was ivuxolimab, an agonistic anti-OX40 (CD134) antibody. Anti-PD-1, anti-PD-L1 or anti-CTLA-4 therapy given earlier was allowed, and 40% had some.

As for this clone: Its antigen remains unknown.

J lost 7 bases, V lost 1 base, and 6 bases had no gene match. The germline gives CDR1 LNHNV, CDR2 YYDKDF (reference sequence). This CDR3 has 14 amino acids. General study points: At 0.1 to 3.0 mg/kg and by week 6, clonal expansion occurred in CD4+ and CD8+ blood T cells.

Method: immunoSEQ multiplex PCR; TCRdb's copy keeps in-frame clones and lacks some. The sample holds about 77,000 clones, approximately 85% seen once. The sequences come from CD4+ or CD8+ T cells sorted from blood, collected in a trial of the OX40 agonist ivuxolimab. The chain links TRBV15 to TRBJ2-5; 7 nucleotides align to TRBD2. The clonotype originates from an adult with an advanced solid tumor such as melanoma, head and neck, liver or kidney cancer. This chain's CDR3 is CATSRVSGDRTQYF. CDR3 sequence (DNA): TGTGCCACCAGCAGAGTAAGCGGGGACCGGACCCAGTACTTC.